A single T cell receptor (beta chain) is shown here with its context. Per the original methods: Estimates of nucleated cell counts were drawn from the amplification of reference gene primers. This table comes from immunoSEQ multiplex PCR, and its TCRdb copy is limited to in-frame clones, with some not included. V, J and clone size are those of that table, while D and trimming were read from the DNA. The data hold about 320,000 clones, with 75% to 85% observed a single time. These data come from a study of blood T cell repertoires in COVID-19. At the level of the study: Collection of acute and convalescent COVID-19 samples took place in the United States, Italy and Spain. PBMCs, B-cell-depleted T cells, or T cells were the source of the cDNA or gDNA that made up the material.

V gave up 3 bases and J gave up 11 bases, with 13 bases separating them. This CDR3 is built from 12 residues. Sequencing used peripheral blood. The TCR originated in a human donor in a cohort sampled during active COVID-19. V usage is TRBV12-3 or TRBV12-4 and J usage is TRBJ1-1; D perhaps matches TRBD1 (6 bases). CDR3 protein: CASSFDRFGAFF. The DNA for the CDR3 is TGTGCCAGCAGTTTTGACAGGTTTGGGGCTTTCTTT.